This paragraph reports one T cell receptor beta chain. What this receptor recognizes is not known. One base away there is no much larger clone; base qualities are not given. From the germline V gene, CDR1 is SNHLY and CDR2 is FYNNEI. Measured from the cysteine to the phenylalanine, the CDR3 is 16 residues long. Solely the CDR3 DNA is kept, with 48 bases framed from the first base. Trimming at the junction amounts to 4 bases on V and 0 bases on J, and the germline ends lie 15 bases apart. TCRbeta CDR3 regions were amplified from genomic DNA by means of the immunoSEQ Assay, a bias-controlled multiplex PCR. In the source study's methods: Nucleated cell counts per sample were estimated from amplification of reference gene primers within the assay. To quantify the absolute abundance of each unique TCRbeta CDR3 rearrangement, sequence reads were collapsed and filtered. For each sample, productive Simpson clonality was calculated by taking the square root of Simpson's diversity index across productive rearrangements. TCRdb took this table from immuneACCESS and kept in-frame rearrangements with V and J called. Such tables lack part of the clones; where checked against another copy, unresolved V genes explain under half of the gap, and the rest is unexplained. The V and J calls and clone size are taken from that table; D and trimming were inferred from the DNA. The sample records 100,000 to 110,000 clones, over 80% of which are singletons. The ten largest clones represent 13% of the sample.

This specimen comes from a study of blood T cell repertoires in COVID-19 (dated by TCRdb to 2020 to 2022). About the study as a whole: The collaborator samples originated in the United States, Italy and Spain and spanned the acute and convalescent phases of COVID-19. Samples were obtained from the ongoing ImmuneRACE study (first 160 participants) and from approximately 1,200 subjects provided by 6 global collaborators. Where HLA class I and class II types were available, the types were taken from metadata supplied by the sample provider, not from assay-based typing. The material from the prospective study consisted of cDNA or gDNA derived from T cells, B-cell-depleted T cells, or PBMCs. The repertoires were released in a freely available public database intended as a resource for research on the immune response to SARS-CoV-2. Deeply sampled blood TCRbeta repertoires from subjects exposed to, actively infected with, or recovered from COVID-19 were included in the dataset. A de-identified subject ID, COVID-19 status, age in years and sex were almost always included in the sample metadata. On the study overall, not on this receptor specifically: How much clinical and demographic metadata was included differed by source and by participant, and the metadata was provided uncurated.

The collaborating institutions used their own protocols to collect whole blood in K2EDTA tubes. For TCRbeta analysis, collaborators shipped samples as frozen whole blood, isolated PBMCs, or DNA extracted from either of those sample types. The sequence was obtained from a man in his fifties with active or convalescent COVID-19. Sequenced material: peripheral blood. This receptor chain uses TRBV2 and TRBJ1-1, with TRBD1 perhaps the D gene, on 6 matching bases. The CDR3 amino acid sequence is: CASSALGGQMNTEAFF. In nucleotide form, the sequence is TGTGCCAGCAGTGCTCTTGGGGGCCAGATGAACACTGAAGCTTTCTTT.